The T cell receptor (beta chain) described here comes from a study of shared clonotypes between healthy human individuals. Study results and limitations: Donor scarcity curtailed the genetic and exposure-history diversity represented herein.

The assay was immunoSEQ multiplex PCR, and TCRdb's table has in-frame clones only and misses some. The sample has approximately 510,000 clones, 75% to 85% seen once. Germline V gives CDR1 MNHEY, CDR2 SMNVEV (reference sequence). The CDR3 has 18 residues. Unmatched junction bases numbered 17, after V lost 5 bases and J lost 3 bases. A remark on this clone: The antigen remains undetermined.

This clonotype was sampled from a woman aged 40 to 55 in good health. Some clones in this sample may be carry-over from other donors' samples. The sequencing sample was made of PBMCs. This sequence joins TRBV27 and TRBJ2-7; 9 nucleotides align to TRBD1. CDR3 protein: CASSETTGGRGYVYEQYF. CDR3 DNA sequence: TGTGCCAGCAGTGAGACGACAGGGGGTCGCGGGTATGTCTACGAGCAGTACTTC.